The 7 T cell receptor beta chains reported below all come from one sample, sequenced in a study of T cells after yellow fever vaccination. MiXCR was run by TCRdb on the 5' RACE reads, yielding one entry per CDR3 protein. This table holds around 140,000 distinct CDR3 sequences, roughly 8% found once. The source was CD4+ T cells sorted from PBMCs, collected 5 days after the yellow fever booster vaccination. Receptors originate from a man aged 25 to 45 who received the YFV17D yellow fever vaccine.

This clonotype was recorded at least ten times. This chain links TRBV7-2 with TRBJ1-2; 7 bases are a match to TRBD1. V shed 0 bases and J 2 bases; nucleotides not matched to a gene: 3. CDR3 size: 15 residues. Germline CDR1 reads SGHTA; CDR2 reads FQGNSA. The CDR3 nucleotides are TGTGCCAGCAGCTTAGCCCAGGGACAGAACTATGGCTACACCTTC. This gives the protein CASSLAQGQNYGYTF.

This clonotype was counted at least ten times. This rearrangement joins TRBV28 to TRBJ2-7, with a tentative D call TRBD1 (6 bases). Germline loops: CDR1 MDHEN, CDR2 SYDVKM. V was trimmed by 7 bases and J by 5 bases, leaving 12 bases between them. This CDR3 is built from 12 residues. The CDR3 sequence is CASTTTGNEQYF. The CDR3 bases are TGTGCCAGCACGACGACAGGAAACGAGCAGTACTTC.

This clonotype was detected many times. V gene TRBV5-1 combines with J gene TRBJ2-7; possibly TRBD1 or TRBD2 for D (5 bases each). Germline V gene lookup returns CDR1 SGHRS and CDR2 YFSETQ. Trimming cost V 2 bases and J 1 base, with 10 bases left between them. CDR3 size: 14 residues. CDR3 sequence reads: CASSLSGRSYEQYF. CDR3 sequence (DNA): TGCGCCAGCAGCTTATCGGGGCGGTCCTACGAGCAGTACTTC.

This clonotype has at least ten counts. The J gene is TRBJ2-7, the V gene TRBV5-1; D is unclear. V was pared by 5 bases and J by 2 bases, with 17 bases between. Germline assignment: CDR1 SGHRS and CDR2 YFSETQ. CDR3 length: 15 residues. CDR3 in DNA: TGCGCCAGCAGACTCTCTACTACTGGACCCTACGAGCAGTACTTC. Its translation: CASRLSTTGPYEQYF.

This clonotype was observed many times. The V call is TRBV20-1, the J call TRBJ2-3, with D unclear. Germline V gene data show CDR1 as DFQATT and CDR2 as SNEGSKA (reference sequence). Trimming removed 0 bases at V and 8 bases at J, with 6 bases between. The CDR3 runs 11 residues. CDR3 sequence (DNA): TGCAGTGCTAGAGAAGGTTTTACGCAGTATTTT. This codes for CSAREGFTQYF.

In its sample, this clonotype was seen many times. J is TRBJ2-3 and V is TRBV7-2; TRBD2 matches at 7 bases. The CDR3 sequence is 15 residues long. From germline, CDR1 is SGHTA and CDR2 FQGNSA. Losses at the gene ends were 8 bases for V and 2 bases for J; bases not matched to a gene: 10. CDR3: CASGGTGGYTDTQYF. CDR3 coding DNA: TGTGCCAGCGGGGGGACGGGAGGTTACACAGATACGCAGTATTTT. Full variable domain (remainder filled in from reference TRBV7-2 and TRBJ2-3): GAGVSQSPSNKVTEKGKDVELRCDPISGHTALYWYRQSLGQGLEFLIYFQGNSAPDKSGLPSDRFSAERTGGSVSTLTIQRTQQEDSAVYLCASGGTGGYTDTQYFGPGTRLTVL.

CDR3 sequence reads: CASSRRLAGAVETQYF. The CDR3, as DNA: TGTGCCAGCAGCCGACGACTAGCGGGAGCCGTAGAGACCCAGTACTTC. The genes are TRBV7-2 and TRBJ2-5; 12 positions agree with TRBD2. Germline lookup yields CDR1 SGHTA and CDR2 FQGNSA. The CDR3 loop spans 16 amino acids. V was pared by 5 bases and J by 4 bases, with 8 bases of the junction left unmatched.